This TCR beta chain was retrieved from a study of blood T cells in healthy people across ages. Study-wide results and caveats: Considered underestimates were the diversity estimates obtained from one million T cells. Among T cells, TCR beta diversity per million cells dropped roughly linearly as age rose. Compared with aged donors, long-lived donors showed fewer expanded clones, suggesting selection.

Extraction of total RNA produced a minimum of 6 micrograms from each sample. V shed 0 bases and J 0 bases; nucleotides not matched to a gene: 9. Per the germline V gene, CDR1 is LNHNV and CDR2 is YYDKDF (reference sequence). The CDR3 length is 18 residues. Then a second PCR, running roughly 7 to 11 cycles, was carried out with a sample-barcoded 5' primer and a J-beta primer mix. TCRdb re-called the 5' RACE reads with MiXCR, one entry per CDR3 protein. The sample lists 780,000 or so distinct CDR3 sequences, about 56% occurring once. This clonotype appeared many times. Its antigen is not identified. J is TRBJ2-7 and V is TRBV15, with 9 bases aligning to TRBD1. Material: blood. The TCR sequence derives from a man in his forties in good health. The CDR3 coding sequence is TGTGCCACCAGCAGAGATTTGCATGACAGGGGGAGCTCCTACGAGCAGTACTTC. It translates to CATSRDLHDRGSSYEQYF.